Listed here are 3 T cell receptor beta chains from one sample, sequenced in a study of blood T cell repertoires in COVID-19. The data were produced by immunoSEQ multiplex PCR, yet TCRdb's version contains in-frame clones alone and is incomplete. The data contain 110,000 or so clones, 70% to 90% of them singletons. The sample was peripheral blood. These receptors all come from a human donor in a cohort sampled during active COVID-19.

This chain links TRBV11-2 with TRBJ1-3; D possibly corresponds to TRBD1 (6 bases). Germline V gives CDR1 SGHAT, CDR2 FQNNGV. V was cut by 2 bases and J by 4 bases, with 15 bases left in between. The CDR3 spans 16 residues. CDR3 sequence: CASSLSRGAGGNTIYF. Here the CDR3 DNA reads TGTGCCAGCAGCTTATCCCGGGGGGCAGGCGGAAACACCATATATTTT.

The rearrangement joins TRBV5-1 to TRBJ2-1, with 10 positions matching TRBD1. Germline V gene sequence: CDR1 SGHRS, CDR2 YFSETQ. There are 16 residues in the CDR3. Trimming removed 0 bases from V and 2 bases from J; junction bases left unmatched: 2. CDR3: CASSLGGTGAYNEQFF. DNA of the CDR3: TGCGCCAGCAGCTTGGGTGGGACAGGGGCCTACAATGAGCAGTTCTTC.

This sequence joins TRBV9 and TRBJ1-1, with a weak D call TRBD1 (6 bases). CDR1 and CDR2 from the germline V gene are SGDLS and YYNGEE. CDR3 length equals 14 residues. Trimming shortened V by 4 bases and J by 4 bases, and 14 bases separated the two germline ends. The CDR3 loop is CASSKSGGPTEAFF. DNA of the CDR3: TGTGCCAGCAGCAAGAGCGGGGGCCCCACTGAAGCTTTCTTT.